The rows below give T cell receptor beta chains drawn from one sample of a study of vaccination and CD4 T cells after COVID-19. Via MiXCR, TCRdb re-called the PCR reads, giving one row per CDR3 protein. The sample shows about 10,000 distinct CDR3 sequences, 25% to 35% of them seen only once. These TCRs' antigens remain unknown. Material: CD4+ T cells from blood, cultured in vitro, obtained after SARS-CoV-2 vaccination. These receptors all stem from a human donor who had recovered from COVID-19. Each CDR3 is given without its conserved first and last residue.

V	J	CDR3
TRBV11-3	TRBJ2-3	ASSLISGGFSTDTQY
TRBV11-2	TRBJ2-1	ASSQPGSNRNNEQF
TRBV6-1	TRBJ1-5	ASSVGTGNQPQH
TRBV29-1	TRBJ1-2	SATQGALGYT
TRBV6-5	TRBJ2-1	ASSYGLPFGNEQF
TRBV27	TRBJ1-5	ASSLPSRQISNQPQH
TRBV10-1	TRBJ2-3	ASSESEFIGLAGGMADTQY
TRBV7-2	TRBJ2-4	ASSLTPTSGRATNIQY
TRBV6-1	TRBJ2-7	ASSGSGSSYEQY
TRBV6-4	TRBJ2-1	ASSEDGTYNEQF
TRBV6-1	TRBJ2-5	ATQERGRSETQY
TRBV6-1	TRBJ2-4	ASNGGGQGNIQY
TRBV7-2	TRBJ1-2	ASSSGQGTYGYT
TRBV6-4	TRBJ1-5	ASGPKAKPHRPQH
TRBV24-1	TRBJ2-5	ATSRQGAGETQY
TRBV2	TRBJ1-2	ASSRTPIRGGYT
TRBV4-3	TRBJ2-7	ASSQDWGHNTYEQY
TRBV27	TRBJ1-1	ASTPRGVSKYTEAF
TRBV19	TRBJ2-3	ASSGDYTDTQY
TRBV6-1	TRBJ2-1	ASSSGLAYNEQF
TRBV7-2	TRBJ2-7	ASSPQAGGPSYEQY
TRBV20-1	TRBJ1-4	SARDRASGGKLF